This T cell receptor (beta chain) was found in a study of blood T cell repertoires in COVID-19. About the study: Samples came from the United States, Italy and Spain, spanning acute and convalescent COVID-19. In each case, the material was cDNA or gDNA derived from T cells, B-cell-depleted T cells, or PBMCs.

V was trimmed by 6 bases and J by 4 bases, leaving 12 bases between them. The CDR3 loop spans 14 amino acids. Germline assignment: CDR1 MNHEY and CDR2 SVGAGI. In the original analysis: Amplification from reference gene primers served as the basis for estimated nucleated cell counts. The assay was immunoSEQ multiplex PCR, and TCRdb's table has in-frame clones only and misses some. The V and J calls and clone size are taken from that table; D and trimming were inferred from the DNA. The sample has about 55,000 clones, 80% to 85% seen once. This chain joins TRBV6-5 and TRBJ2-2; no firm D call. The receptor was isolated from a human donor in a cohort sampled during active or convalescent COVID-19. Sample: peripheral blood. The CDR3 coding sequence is TGTGCCAGCAGCGCTGGGCTGGGCACCGGGGAGCTGTTTTTT. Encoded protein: CASSAGLGTGELFF.